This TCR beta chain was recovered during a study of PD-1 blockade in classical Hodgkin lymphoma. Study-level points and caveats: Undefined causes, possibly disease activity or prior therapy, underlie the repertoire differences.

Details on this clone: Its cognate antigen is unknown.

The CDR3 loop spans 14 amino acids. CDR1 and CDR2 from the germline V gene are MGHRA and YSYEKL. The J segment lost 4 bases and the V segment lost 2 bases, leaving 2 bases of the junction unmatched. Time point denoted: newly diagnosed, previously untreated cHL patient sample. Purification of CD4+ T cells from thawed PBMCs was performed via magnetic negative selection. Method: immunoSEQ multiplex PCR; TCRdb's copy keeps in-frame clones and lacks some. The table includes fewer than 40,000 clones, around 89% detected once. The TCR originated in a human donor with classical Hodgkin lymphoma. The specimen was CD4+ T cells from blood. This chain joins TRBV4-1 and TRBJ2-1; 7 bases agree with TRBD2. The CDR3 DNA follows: TGCGCCAGCAGCCAATATAGCGGGTACAATGAGCAGTTCTTC. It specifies CASSQYSGYNEQFF.